A selection of T cell receptor beta chains follows, all from one sample in a study of blood T cells in healthy people across ages. TCRdb called the 5' RACE reads again in MiXCR, with one record for every CDR3 protein. The data show 1,100,000 or so distinct CDR3 sequences, under 45% seen once. Sequenced: blood. The receptors come from a woman aged 55-69 years in good health. Each CDR3 is given with its conserved first and last residue. The D gene is left open where the match is weak.

TRBJ2-1,TRBV25-1,TRBD1,CASSGRTGRWNEQFF
TRBJ2-5,TRBV5-1,TRBD2,CASSLLAGGPSQETQYF
TRBJ1-5,TRBV20-1,NA,CSASGADSQPQHF
TRBJ2-5,TRBV2,NA,CASSAGDLAVIGETQYF
NA,TRBV9,TRBD2,CASNVASGPTYEQYF
TRBJ2-1,TRBV20-1,TRBD2,CSAKVGREFPVEQFF
TRBJ2-7,TRBV7-9,NA,CASSPSTGRGSYEQYF
TRBJ2-5,TRBV2,NA,CASSEGVREWQETQYF
TRBJ2-5,TRBV20-1,TRBD2,CSANPSGTNREQYF
TRBJ2-1,TRBV25-1,TRBD2,CASSGTSGFDNEQFF
TRBJ1-1,TRBV6-5,NA,CASSLVPVYTEAFF
TRBJ2-5,TRBV28,NA,CASRSEWSGETQYF